This T cell receptor (beta chain) was observed in a study of cytomegalovirus exposure and HLA in healthy donors. The study's findings and limits: Accurate predictions that matched the HLA-A and HLA-B alleles of most subjects were reportedly made from TCR beta sequences.

The PCR used 60 Vbeta and 13 Jbeta primers. The protocol was immunoSEQ multiplex PCR, while the TCRdb copy is restricted to in-frame clones and leaves out a portion. Here the sample spans nearly 300,000 clones, roughly 88% being singletons. After removal of 4 bases from V and 1 base from J, the junction contained 3 bases not matched to a gene. The CDR3 is 15 residues long. With respect to this clone: Its antigen is as yet unknown.

The sequencing sample was made of PBMCs. The chain is built from TRBV5-3 and TRBJ2-3; 10 bases align to TRBD1. TRBV5-3 is an open reading frame whose function is uncertain. The sequence was obtained from a man aged 35-49 years in good health and CMV-seropositive. The CDR3 region is CARSRDRGGTDTQYF. The DNA of the CDR3 is TGTGCCAGAAGCAGGGACAGGGGAGGCACAGATACGCAGTATTTT.